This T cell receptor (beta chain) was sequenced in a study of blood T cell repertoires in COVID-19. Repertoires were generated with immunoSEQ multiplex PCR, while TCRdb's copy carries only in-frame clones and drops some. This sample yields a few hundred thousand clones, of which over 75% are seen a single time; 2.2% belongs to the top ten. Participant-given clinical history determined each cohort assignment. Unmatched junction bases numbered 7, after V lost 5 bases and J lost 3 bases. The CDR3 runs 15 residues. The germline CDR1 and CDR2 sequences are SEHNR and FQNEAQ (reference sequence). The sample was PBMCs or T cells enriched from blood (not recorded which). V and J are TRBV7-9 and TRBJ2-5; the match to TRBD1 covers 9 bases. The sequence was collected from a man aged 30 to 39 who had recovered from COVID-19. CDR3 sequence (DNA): TGTGCCAGCAGCCCGACAGGGGGTGGGAAAGAGACCCAGTACTTC. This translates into CASSPTGGGKETQYF.